This T cell receptor (beta chain) was profiled in a study of blood T cell repertoires in COVID-19. Study details: There were acute and convalescent COVID-19 samples, and they came from the United States, Italy and Spain. The analysed material was cDNA or gDNA that came from T cells, B-cell-depleted T cells, or PBMCs.

V lost 0 bases and J 7 bases, leaving 13 bases between the germline ends. There are 15 residues in the CDR3. Germline V CDR1 and CDR2: SGHNT, YYREEE (reference sequence). How the authors handled the data: For nucleated cells, counts were estimated from reference gene primer amplification. The method was immunoSEQ multiplex PCR; TCRdb's version includes in-frame clones alone and lacks a portion of them. That table gives V, J and clone size, and the DNA gave D and trimming. The table has about 74,000 clones, 70% to 90% seen once. This clone was counted only a few times. V and J are TRBV5-4 and TRBJ2-2, with D perhaps TRBD2 (5 bases). Sequencing input: peripheral blood. The clonotype originates from a man aged 65 to 85 with active or convalescent COVID-19. In DNA, the CDR3 is TGTGCCAGCAGCTTGGCCGGGGTGGTCATCGGGGAGCTGTTTTTT. It translates to CASSLAGVVIGELFF.